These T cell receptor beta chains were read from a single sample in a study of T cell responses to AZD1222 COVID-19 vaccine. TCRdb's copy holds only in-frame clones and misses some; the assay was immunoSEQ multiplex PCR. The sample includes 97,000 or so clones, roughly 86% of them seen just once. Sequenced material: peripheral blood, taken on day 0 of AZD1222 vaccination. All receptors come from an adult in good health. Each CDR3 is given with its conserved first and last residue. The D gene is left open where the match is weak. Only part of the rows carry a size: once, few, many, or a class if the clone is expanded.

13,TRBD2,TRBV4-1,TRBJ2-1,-,CASSHLLAFEQFF,TGCGCCAGCAGCCACCTACTAGCGTTTGAGCAGTTCTTC
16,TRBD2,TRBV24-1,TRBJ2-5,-,CATSDHRLAAQETQYF,TGTGCCACCAGTGACCACAGACTAGCGGCACAAGAGACCCAGTACTTC
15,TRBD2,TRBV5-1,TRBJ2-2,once,CASSFGGRNTGELFF,TGCGCCAGCAGCTTCGGGGGGAGGAACACCGGGGAGCTGTTTTTT
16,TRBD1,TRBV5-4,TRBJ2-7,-,CASRSQKRDRGYEQYF,TGTGCCAGCAGGTCGCAAAAACGGGACAGGGGATACGAGCAGTACTTC
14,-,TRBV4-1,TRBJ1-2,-,CASSQESGALGYTF,TGCGCCAGCAGCCAAGAGTCAGGGGCGTTGGGCTACACCTTC
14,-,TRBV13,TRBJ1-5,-,CASSLGASNQPQHF,TGTGCCAGCAGCTTAGGGGCGAGCAATCAGCCCCAGCATTTT
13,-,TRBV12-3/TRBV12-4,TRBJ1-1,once,CASSLQRDSEAFF,TGTGCCAGCAGTTTACAGAGGGATTCTGAAGCTTTCTTT
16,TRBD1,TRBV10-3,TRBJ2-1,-,CAISAKTGGGYNEQFF,TGTGCCATCAGTGCCAAAACAGGGGGCGGCTACAATGAGCAGTTCTTC
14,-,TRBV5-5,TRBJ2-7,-,CASSLAIGIYEQYF,TGTGCCAGCAGCTTGGCGATAGGGATTTACGAGCAGTACTTC
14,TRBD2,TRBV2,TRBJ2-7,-,CASSEQGLAYEQYF,TGTGCCAGCAGTGAACAGGGACTAGCTTACGAGCAGTACTTC
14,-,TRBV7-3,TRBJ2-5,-,CASSLGGKQETQYF,TGTGCCAGCAGCTTGGGCGGCAAGCAAGAGACCCAGTACTTC
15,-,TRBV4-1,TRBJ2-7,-,CASSYRQGPAGEQYF,TGCGCCAGCAGCTACCGACAGGGACCAGCGGGGGAGCAGTACTTC
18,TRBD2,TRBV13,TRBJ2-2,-,CASSPGTSGGSSTRELFF,TGTGCCAGCAGCCCAGGGACTAGCGGGGGCTCCAGTACCCGGGAGCTGTTTTTT
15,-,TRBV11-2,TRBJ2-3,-,CASSLESRLSDTQYF,TGTGCCAGCAGCTTAGAATCTAGATTGTCAGATACGCAGTATTTT
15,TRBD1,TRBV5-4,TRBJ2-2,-,CASRLDRGITGELFF,TGTGCCAGCAGATTGGACAGGGGAATCACCGGGGAGCTGTTTTTT
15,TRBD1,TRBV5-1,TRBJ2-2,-,CASSLGQGYTGELFF,TGCGCCAGCAGCTTGGGACAGGGGTACACCGGGGAGCTGTTTTTT
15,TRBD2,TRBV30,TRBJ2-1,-,CSSGKASGTFNEQFF,TGCTCCTCTGGGAAGGCGAGCGGGACCTTCAATGAGCAGTTCTTC
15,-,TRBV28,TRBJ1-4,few,CASSEGGSVNEKLFF,TGTGCCAGCAGCGAGGGAGGGTCCGTTAATGAAAAACTGTTTTTT
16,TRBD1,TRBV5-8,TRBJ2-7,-,CASSLGAGTGPYEQYF,TGTGCCAGCAGCTTGGGGGCCGGGACAGGGCCCTACGAGCAGTACTTC
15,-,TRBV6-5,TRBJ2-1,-,CASSSPGLGLNEQFF,TGTGCCAGCAGTTCACCGGGACTTGGGCTCAATGAGCAGTTCTTC
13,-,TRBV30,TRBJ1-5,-,CAWGTGLGQPQHF,TGTGCCTGGGGAACCGGGTTGGGTCAGCCCCAGCATTTT
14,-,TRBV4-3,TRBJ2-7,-,CASSRDILSYEQYF,TGCGCCAGCAGCCGAGACATACTCTCCTACGAGCAGTACTTC
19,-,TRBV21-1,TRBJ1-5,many,CASSDVRVWGFHSNQPQHF,TGTGCCAGCAGCGACGTCAGGGTCTGGGGCTTCCATAGCAATCAGCCCCAGCATTTT
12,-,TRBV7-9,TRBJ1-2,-,CASSPPSYGYTF,TGTGCCAGCAGCCCCCCTAGCTATGGCTACACCTTC
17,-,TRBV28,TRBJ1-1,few,CASSSSRHGGLNTEAFF,TGTGCCAGCAGTTCCTCAAGACACGGGGGACTGAACACTGAAGCTTTCTTT
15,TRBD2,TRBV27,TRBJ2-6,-,CASSLRGDGANVLTF,TGTGCCAGCAGTTTACGGGGGGACGGGGCCAACGTCCTGACTTTC
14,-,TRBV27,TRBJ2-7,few,CASSLSDYGNEQYF,TGTGCCAGCAGTTTATCGGACTACGGTAACGAGCAGTACTTC
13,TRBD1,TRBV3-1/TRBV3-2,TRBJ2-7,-,CASSQDTGGVQYF,TGTGCCAGCAGCCAAGATACAGGGGGAGTGCAGTACTTC
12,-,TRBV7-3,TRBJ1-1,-,CASSKNGGEAFF,TGTGCCAGCAGCAAAAATGGCGGTGAAGCTTTCTTT
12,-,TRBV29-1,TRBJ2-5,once,CSVPNRVQTQYF,TGCAGCGTCCCTAACAGGGTTCAGACCCAGTACTTC
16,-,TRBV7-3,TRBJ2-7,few,CASTRVDRRSPRKQYF,TGTGCCAGCACCCGGGTCGACAGGCGTAGTCCCAGGAAGCAGTACTTC
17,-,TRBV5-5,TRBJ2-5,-,CASSLAILAGEPETQYF,TGTGCCAGCAGCTTGGCCATACTAGCAGGGGAGCCAGAGACCCAGTACTTC